The 22 T cell receptor beta chains below come from one sample, sequenced in a study of control samples from healthy donors and cancer patients. Here immunoSEQ multiplex PCR was the method, and the copy in TCRdb shows in-frame clones only, minus some. Of around 13,000 clones in the sample, 85% to 95% were seen once. Sequenced material: PBMCs. The receptors derive from a man aged 80 or over with lung cancer.

The V and J genes are TRBV6-5 and TRBJ2-2, with TRBD1 identical over 10 bases. The CDR3 consists of 15 residues. The germline V gene has CDR1 MNHEY and CDR2 SVGAGI. Unmatched junction bases numbered 4, after V lost 4 bases and J lost 5 bases. DNA for the CDR3: TGTGCCAGCAGTTTCGGACAGGGGGGGACCGGGGAGCTGTTTTTT. Its protein product is CASSFGQGGTGELFF.

The chain carries TRBV5-1 and TRBJ2-2; D is tentatively TRBD1 or TRBD2 (5 bases each). The CDR3 contains 15 residues. The V and J ends lost 0 bases and 5 bases respectively, with 11 bases between them. Germline CDR1 SGHRS, CDR2 YFSETQ. The CDR3 sequence: CASSLASGSTGELFF. In DNA, the CDR3 is TGCGCCAGCAGCTTGGCGTCAGGGAGTACCGGGGAGCTGTTTTTT.

This chain links TRBV1 with TRBJ2-6; the D call TRBD2 from the table was never checked on the DNA. TRBV1 is shown as a pseudogene. The length of the CDR3 is 18 residues. This CDR3 reads CTSSATCLCQSRANVLTF. CDR3 DNA sequence: TGCACCAGCAGTGCGACTTGTTTGTGCCAAAGTCGGGCCAACGTCCTGACTTTC.

The rearrangement links TRBV7-9 to TRBJ2-2; no definite D call. CDR1 and CDR2 from the germline V gene are SEHNR and FQNEAQ (reference sequence). This CDR3 region has 16 residues. V gave up 1 base and J gave up 6 bases, with 15 bases separating them. The CDR3 reads CASSLVVQDQAGELFF. CDR3 sequence (DNA): TGTGCCAGCAGCTTAGTTGTGCAGGATCAAGCCGGGGAGCTGTTTTTT. Using reference TRBV7-9 and TRBJ2-2 for the parts outside the CDR3, the full variable domain is DTGVSQNPRHKITKRGQNVTFRCDPISEHNRLYWYRQTLGQGPEFLTYFQNEAQLEKSRLLSDRFSAERPKGSFSTLEIQRTEQGDSAMYLCASSLVVQDQAGELFFGEGSRLTVL.

This clone turned up a few times. This chain joins TRBV28 and TRBJ1-5; the match to TRBD1 covers 7 bases. Looked up from germline, CDR1 is MDHEN and CDR2 is SYDVKM. J lost 4 bases, V lost 8 bases, and 11 bases had no gene match. CDR3 length: 15 residues. The chain's CDR3 is CASRKGAAGNQPQHF. The CDR3 DNA follows: TGTGCCAGCCGTAAGGGGGCGGCCGGGAATCAGCCCCAGCATTTT.

The chain recombines TRBV27 with TRBJ1-2; no clear D gene. The V end lost 5 bases, the J end lost 3 bases, and 19 bases lay between the germline ends. The CDR3 is made up of 16 amino acids. Germline lookup yields CDR1 MNHEY and CDR2 SMNVEV (reference sequence). The CDR3 reads CASSTHSSALDYGYTF. Written as DNA, the CDR3 is TGTGCCAGCAGTACCCACTCGAGCGCGCTCGACTATGGCTACACCTTC.

The V and J genes are TRBV10-1 and TRBJ1-2; TRBD1 is a possible D gene (6 bases). Germline lookup yields CDR1 WNHNN and CDR2 SYGVQD (reference sequence). The CDR3 loop spans 16 amino acids. Trimming removed 4 bases at V and 2 bases at J, with 17 bases between. The DNA of the CDR3 is TGCGCCAGCAGTGCGGGGCAGGGGACCTTGAACTATGGCTACACCTTC. It specifies CASSAGQGTLNYGYTF.

This clone showed up just once. The V gene is TRBV27, the J gene TRBJ2-5; 8 bases map to TRBD1. With 2 bases clipped from V and 2 bases from J, the junction kept 4 bases outside the gene matches. The CDR3 loop spans 15 amino acids. Germline V CDR1 and CDR2: MNHEY, SMNVEV (reference sequence). The CDR3: CASSLIGTGQETQYF. In DNA, the CDR3 is TGTGCCAGCAGTTTAATTGGGACAGGTCAAGAGACCCAGTACTTC.

The V and J genes are TRBV14 and TRBJ1-2; possible D gene TRBD1, 6 bases. Trimming took 1 base from V and 3 from J, leaving 12 bases between them. Germline V gene data show CDR1 as SGHDN and CDR2 as FVKESK. The CDR3 runs to 15 residues. The chain's CDR3 is CASSQATGLYYGYTF. The CDR3 coding sequence is TGTGCCAGCAGCCAAGCCACAGGGTTGTACTATGGCTACACCTTC.

The CDR3 protein is CASSLAGFGNQPQHF. The CDR3 bases are TGTGCCAGCAGCTTGGCGGGATTTGGCAATCAGCCCCAGCATTTT. V and J are TRBV5-5 and TRBJ1-5; D gene uncertain. CDR3 length equals 15 residues. V gave up 0 bases and J gave up 2 bases, with 9 bases separating them. Germline-derived CDR1 and CDR2 are SGHKS and YYEKEE (reference sequence).

The V call is TRBV2, the J call TRBJ2-2; 7 nucleotides align to TRBD1. V gave up 0 bases and J gave up 5 bases; unmatched junction bases: 6. Germline CDR1 and CDR2: SNHLY and FYNNEI. The CDR3 runs 16 residues. CDR3 DNA sequence: TGTGCCAGCAGTGAAGCGCCCCAGGGGGTGACCGGGGAGCTGTTTTTT. Translated: CASSEAPQGVTGELFF.

The V call is TRBV7-2, the J call TRBJ2-5; 7 nucleotides line up with TRBD1. V gave up 4 bases and J gave up 4 bases; unmatched junction bases: 6. The germline gives CDR1 SGHTA, CDR2 FQGNSA. The length of the CDR3 is 14 residues. CDR3 coding DNA: TGTGCCAGCAGCTATAGGAACAGGGGAGAGACCCAGTACTTC. Translation gives CASSYRNRGETQYF. The whole variable domain, filled in from reference TRBV7-2 and TRBJ2-5, reads GAGVSQSPSNKVTEKGKDVELRCDPISGHTALYWYRQSLGQGLEFLIYFQGNSAPDKSGLPSDRFSAERTGGSVSTLTIQRTQQEDSAVYLCASSYRNRGETQYFGPGTRLLVL.

This sequence joins TRBV5-1 and TRBJ1-4; no reliable D call. The CDR3 covers 14 residues. The V and J ends lost 1 base and 8 bases respectively, with 12 bases between them. Per germline, CDR1 SGHRS and CDR2 YFSETQ. This chain's CDR3 is CASSLLGSVEKLFF. The CDR3 DNA sequence: TGCGCCAGCAGCTTGTTAGGGTCGGTAGAAAAACTGTTTTTT.

The chain combines TRBV28 with TRBJ2-5, with TRBD2 identical over 10 bases. The germline CDR1 and CDR2 sequences are MDHEN and SYDVKM. V dropped 5 bases and J dropped 5; count of bases not matched to a gene: 11. The CDR3 has 16 residues. The CDR3 here is CASSLETSGRRETQYF. The CDR3 DNA is TGTGCCAGCAGTCTGGAGACTAGCGGGCGGAGGGAGACCCAGTACTTC.

The V gene is TRBV6-4, the J gene TRBJ2-3; D tentatively reads TRBD1 or TRBD2 (6 bases each). The V gene lost 7 bases and the J gene lost 11 bases, with 10 bases spanning the gap. Germline V gene data show CDR1 as MRHNA and CDR2 as SNTAGT. The CDR3 loop spans 10 amino acids. The CDR3 DNA sequence: TGTGCCAGCAAGGGGGGAGGGCAGTATTTT. Translating it yields CASKGGGQYF.

The chain links TRBV11-2 to TRBJ1-5, with D hard to call. V dropped 3 bases and J dropped 5 bases, with 8 bases sitting between them. CDR3 size: 13 residues. From germline, CDR1 is SGHAT and CDR2 FQNNGV. The CDR3: CASSLRGHQPQHF. CDR3 nucleotide sequence: TGTGCCAGCAGCTTGAGAGGGCATCAGCCCCAGCATTTT. The variable domain in full, completed from reference TRBV11-2 and TRBJ1-5, reads EAGVAQSPRYKIIEKRQSVAFWCNPISGHATLYWYQQILGQGPKLLIQFQNNGVVDDSQLPKDRFSAERLKGVDSTLKIQPAKLEDSAVYLCASSLRGHQPQHFGDGTRLSIL.

The CDR3 region is CASSVRDTAYEQYF. For the CDR3, the DNA is TGTGCCAGCAGCGTCCGGGACACAGCCTACGAGCAGTACTTC. The chain links TRBV7-8 to TRBJ2-7, with D tentatively TRBD1 (6 bases). The germline gives CDR1 SGHVS, CDR2 FQNEAQ. V lost 5 bases and J 2 bases, leaving 13 bases between the germline ends. The CDR3 sequence is 14 residues long.

This clone was counted between two and nine times. J is TRBJ2-1 and V is TRBV28, with D perhaps TRBD2 (6 bases). Trimming shortened V by 3 bases and J by 8 bases, and 20 bases separated the two germline ends. The germline V gene has CDR1 MDHEN and CDR2 SYDVKM. This CDR3 is built from 16 residues. The CDR3 sequence: CASSFSGGDRPDEQFF. The CDR3 coding sequence is TGTGCCAGCAGTTTCTCCGGCGGGGACCGTCCCGATGAGCAGTTCTTC.

The gene calls are TRBV7-2 and TRBJ2-7; D is perhaps TRBD1 or TRBD2 (5 bases each). The V end was cut by 1 base, the J end by 5 bases, with 12 bases between. Per the germline V gene, CDR1 is SGHTA and CDR2 is FQGNSA. The CDR3 consists of 14 residues. CDR3 in amino acids: CASSLDGTLDEQYV. CDR3 nucleotide sequence: TGTGCCAGCAGCTTAGATGGGACCTTAGACGAGCAGTACGTC.

This rearrangement joins TRBV19 to TRBJ1-5, with 7 bases aligning to TRBD1. The CDR3 sequence is 16 residues long. Germline V CDR1 and CDR2: LNHDA, SQIVND (reference sequence). V lost 4 bases and J lost 0; bases outside the gene matches: 6. CDR3 nucleotides: TGTGCCAGTAGTACACTACAGGGGTATAGCAATCAGCCCCAGCATTTT. Amino acids: CASSTLQGYSNQPQHF. Full variable domain (rest looked up from reference TRBV19 and TRBJ1-5): DGGITQSPKYLFRKEGQNVTLSCEQNLNHDAMYWYRQDPGQGLRLIYYSQIVNDFQKGDIAEGYSVSREKKESFPLTVTSAQKNPTAFYLCASSTLQGYSNQPQHFGDGTRLSIL.

The chain joins TRBV9 to TRBJ2-2; TRBD1 aligns across 7 bases. The CDR3 length is 16 residues. CDR1 SGDLS and CDR2 YYNGEE come from the germline V gene. Unmatched junction bases numbered 6, after V lost 4 bases and J lost 0 bases. The CDR3 reads CASSPPGQPNTGELFF. CDR3 coding DNA: TGTGCCAGCAGCCCGCCGGGACAGCCGAACACCGGGGAGCTGTTTTTT.

The chain is built from TRBV7-6 and TRBJ2-7; D is possibly TRBD1 (5 bases). The CDR3 is 16 amino acids. Between the trimmed V and J ends, which lost 1 base and 2 bases, there was a span of 15 bases. Per germline, CDR1 SGHVS and CDR2 FNYEAQ. For the CDR3, the DNA is TGTGCCAGCAGCTTAGTTCAGACAGCTGGGGCCTACGAGCAGTACTTC. Protein product: CASSLVQTAGAYEQYF.